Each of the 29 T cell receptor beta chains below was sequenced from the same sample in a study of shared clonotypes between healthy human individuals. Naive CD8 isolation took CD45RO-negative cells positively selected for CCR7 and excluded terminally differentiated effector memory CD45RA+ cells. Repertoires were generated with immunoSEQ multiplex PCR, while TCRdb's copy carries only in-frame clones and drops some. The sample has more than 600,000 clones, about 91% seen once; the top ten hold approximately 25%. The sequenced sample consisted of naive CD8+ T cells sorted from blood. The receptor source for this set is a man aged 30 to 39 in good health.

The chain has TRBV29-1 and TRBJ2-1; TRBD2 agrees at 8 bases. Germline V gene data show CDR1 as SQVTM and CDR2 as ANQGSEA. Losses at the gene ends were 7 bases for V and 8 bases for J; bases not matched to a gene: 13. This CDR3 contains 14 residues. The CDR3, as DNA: TGCAGCGGGGCACTAGCGGCCAGGAGGGATGAGCAGTTCTTC. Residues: CSGALAARRDEQFF.

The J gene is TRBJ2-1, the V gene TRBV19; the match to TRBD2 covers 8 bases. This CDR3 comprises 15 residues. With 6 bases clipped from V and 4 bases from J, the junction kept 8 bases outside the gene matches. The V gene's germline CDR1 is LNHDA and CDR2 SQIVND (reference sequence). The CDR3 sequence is CASRRGLAGYNEQFF. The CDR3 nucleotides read TGTGCCAGTAGGCGGGGATTAGCGGGATACAATGAGCAGTTCTTC.

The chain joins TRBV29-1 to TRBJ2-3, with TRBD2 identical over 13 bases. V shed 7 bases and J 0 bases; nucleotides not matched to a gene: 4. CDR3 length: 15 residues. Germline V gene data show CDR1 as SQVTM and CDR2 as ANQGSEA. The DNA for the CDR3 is TGCAGCGCCGGACTAGCGGGGGATAGCACAGATACGCAGTATTTT. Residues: CSAGLAGDSTDTQYF.

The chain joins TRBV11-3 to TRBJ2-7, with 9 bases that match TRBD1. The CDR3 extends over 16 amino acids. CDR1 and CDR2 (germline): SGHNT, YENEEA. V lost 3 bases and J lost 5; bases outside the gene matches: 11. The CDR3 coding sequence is TGTGCCAGCAGCTTGGGGACAGGGATATCCTATAACGAGCAGTACTTC. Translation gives CASSLGTGISYNEQYF.

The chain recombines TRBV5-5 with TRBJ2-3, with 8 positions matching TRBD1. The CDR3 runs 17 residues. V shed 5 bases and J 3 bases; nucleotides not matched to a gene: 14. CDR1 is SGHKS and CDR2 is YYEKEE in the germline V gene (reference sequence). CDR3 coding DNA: TGTGCCAGCAGTTCCTGGACAGGGTGGGGAAGGACAGATACGCAGTATTTT. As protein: CASSSWTGWGRTDTQYF.

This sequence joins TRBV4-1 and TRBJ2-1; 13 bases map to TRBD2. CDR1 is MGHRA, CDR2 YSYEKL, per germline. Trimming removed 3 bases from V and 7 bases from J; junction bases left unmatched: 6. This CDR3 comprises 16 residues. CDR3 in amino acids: CASSHETSGRRNEQFF. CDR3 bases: TGCGCCAGCAGCCACGAGACTAGCGGGAGGAGGAATGAGCAGTTCTTC.

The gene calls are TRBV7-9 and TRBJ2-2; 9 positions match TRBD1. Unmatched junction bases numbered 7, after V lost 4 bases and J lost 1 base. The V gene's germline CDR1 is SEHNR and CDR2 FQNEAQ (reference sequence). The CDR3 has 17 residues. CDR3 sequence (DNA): TGTGCCAGCAGCTCATCGGGACAGGGCCTGAACACCGGGGAGCTGTTTTTT. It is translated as CASSSSGQGLNTGELFF.

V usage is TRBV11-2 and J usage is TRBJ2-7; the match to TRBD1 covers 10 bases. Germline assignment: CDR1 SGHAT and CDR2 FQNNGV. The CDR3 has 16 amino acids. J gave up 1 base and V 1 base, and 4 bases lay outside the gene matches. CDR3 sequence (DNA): TGTGCCAGCAGCTTAGGGGGGACAGGGGTATCCTACGAGCAGTACTTC. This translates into CASSLGGTGVSYEQYF.

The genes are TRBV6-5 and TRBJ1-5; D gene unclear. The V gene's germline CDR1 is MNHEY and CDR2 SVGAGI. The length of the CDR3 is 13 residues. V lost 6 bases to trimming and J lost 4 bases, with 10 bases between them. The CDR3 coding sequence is TGTGCCAGCAGAAAAACACATAATCAGCCCCAGCATTTT. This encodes CASRKTHNQPQHF.

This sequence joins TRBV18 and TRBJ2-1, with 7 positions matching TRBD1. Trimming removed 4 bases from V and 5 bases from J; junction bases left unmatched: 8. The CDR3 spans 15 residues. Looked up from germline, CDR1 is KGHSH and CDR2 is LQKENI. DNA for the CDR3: TGTGCCAGCTCACTACAGACAGGGTTGGACAATGAGCAGTTCTTC. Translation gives CASSLQTGLDNEQFF. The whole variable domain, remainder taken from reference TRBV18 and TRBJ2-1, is NAGVMQNPRHLVRRRGQEARLRCSPMKGHSHVYWYRQLPEEGLKFMVYLQKENIIDESGMPKERFSAEFPKEGPSILRIQQVVRGDSAAYFCASSLQTGLDNEQFFGPGTRLTVL.

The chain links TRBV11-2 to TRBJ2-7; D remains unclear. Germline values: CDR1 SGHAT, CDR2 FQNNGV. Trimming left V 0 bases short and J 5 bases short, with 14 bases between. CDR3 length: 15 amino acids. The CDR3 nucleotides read TGTGCCAGCAGCTTAGACACTACGAGCCAAAACGAGCAGTACTTC. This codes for CASSLDTTSQNEQYF.

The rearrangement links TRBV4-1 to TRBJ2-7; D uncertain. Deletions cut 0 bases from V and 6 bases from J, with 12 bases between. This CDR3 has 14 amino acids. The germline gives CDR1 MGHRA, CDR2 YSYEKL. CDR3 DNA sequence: TGCGCCAGCAGCCAAGAGGCGGACCCGGGCGAGCAGTACTTC. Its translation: CASSQEADPGEQYF.

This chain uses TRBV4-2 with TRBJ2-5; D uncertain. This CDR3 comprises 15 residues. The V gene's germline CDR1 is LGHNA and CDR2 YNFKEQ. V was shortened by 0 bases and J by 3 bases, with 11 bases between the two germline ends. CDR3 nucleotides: TGTGCCAGCAGCCAAGATTCGACGTGGGAAGAGACCCAGTACTTC. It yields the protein CASSQDSTWEETQYF.

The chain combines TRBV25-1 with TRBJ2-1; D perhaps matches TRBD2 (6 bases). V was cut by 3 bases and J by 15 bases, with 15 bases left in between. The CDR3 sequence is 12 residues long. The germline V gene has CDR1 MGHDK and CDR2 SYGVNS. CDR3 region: CASSDPRDSAFF. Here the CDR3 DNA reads TGTGCCAGCAGTGACCCCCGGGACTCCGCGTTCTTC.

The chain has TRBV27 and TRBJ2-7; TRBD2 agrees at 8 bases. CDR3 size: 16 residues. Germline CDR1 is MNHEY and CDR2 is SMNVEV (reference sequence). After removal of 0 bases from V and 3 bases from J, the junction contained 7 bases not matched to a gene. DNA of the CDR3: TGTGCCAGCAGTTTATCTCCGCTAAGCGGGGGCTACGAGCAGTACTTC. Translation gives CASSLSPLSGGYEQYF.

Written as DNA, the CDR3 is TGTGCCAGCAGCTTTTCAGGGGTAGACACTGAAGCTTTCTTT. This translates into CASSFSGVDTEAFF. V and J are TRBV5-5 and TRBJ1-1; the D gene is possibly TRBD1 (6 bases). This CDR3 comprises 14 residues. Trimming stripped 2 bases from V and 3 bases from J, with 11 bases between. Germline V lookup: CDR1 SGHKS, CDR2 YYEKEE (reference sequence).

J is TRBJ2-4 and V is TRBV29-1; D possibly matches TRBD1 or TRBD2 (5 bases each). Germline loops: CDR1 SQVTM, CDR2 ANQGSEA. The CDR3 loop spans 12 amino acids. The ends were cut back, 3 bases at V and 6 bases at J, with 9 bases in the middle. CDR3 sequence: CSVDLGTNIQYF. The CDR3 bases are TGCAGCGTTGATTTAGGGACAAACATTCAGTACTTC.

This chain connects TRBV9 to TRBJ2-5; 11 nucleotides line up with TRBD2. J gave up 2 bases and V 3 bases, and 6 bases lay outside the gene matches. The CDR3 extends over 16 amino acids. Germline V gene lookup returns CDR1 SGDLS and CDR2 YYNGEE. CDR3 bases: TGTGCCAGCAGCGGAGGGACTAGCGGAGTTCAAGAGACCCAGTACTTC. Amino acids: CASSGGTSGVQETQYF.

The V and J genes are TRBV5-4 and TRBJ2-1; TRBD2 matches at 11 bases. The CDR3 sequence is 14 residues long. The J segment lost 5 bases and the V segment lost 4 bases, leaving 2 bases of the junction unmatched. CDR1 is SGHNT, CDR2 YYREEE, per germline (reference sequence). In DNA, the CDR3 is TGTGCCAGCAGCCCGGGACTAGCGGACAATGAGCAGTTCTTC. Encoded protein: CASSPGLADNEQFF.

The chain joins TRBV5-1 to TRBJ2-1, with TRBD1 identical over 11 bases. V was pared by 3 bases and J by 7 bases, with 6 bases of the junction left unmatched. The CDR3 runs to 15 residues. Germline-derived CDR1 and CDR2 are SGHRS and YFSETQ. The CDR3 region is CASSWRDRGMNEQFF. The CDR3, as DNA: TGCGCCAGCAGCTGGCGGGACAGGGGGATGAATGAGCAGTTCTTC.

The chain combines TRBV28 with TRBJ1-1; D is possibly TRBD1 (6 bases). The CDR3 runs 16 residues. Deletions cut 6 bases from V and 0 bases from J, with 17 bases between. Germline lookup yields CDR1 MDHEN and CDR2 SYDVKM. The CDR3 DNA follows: TGTGCCAGCAGCCCGGCCCCAGGGGTACTGAACACTGAAGCTTTCTTT. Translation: CASSPAPGVLNTEAFF.

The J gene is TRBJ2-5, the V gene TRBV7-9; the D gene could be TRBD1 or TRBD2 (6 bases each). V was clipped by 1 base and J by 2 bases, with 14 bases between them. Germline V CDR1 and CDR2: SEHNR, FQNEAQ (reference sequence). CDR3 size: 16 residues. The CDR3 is CASSLGPAGTQETQYF. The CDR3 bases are TGTGCCAGCAGCTTAGGACCTGCGGGGACACAAGAGACCCAGTACTTC.

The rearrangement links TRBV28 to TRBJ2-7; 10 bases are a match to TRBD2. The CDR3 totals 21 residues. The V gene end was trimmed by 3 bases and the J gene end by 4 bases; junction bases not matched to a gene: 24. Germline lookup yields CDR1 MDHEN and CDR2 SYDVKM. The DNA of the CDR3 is TGTGCCAGCAGTTTCATTTGGTTGGAGCTAGCGGGAGATCACTCCGCATACGAGCAGTACTTC. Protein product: CASSFIWLELAGDHSAYEQYF.

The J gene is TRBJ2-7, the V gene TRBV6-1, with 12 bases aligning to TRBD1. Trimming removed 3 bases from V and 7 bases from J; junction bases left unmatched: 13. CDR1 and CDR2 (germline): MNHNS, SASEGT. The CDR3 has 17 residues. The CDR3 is CASSEYPRGQGAREQYF. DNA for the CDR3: TGTGCCAGCAGTGAGTATCCCCGGGGACAGGGGGCGCGAGAGCAGTACTTC.

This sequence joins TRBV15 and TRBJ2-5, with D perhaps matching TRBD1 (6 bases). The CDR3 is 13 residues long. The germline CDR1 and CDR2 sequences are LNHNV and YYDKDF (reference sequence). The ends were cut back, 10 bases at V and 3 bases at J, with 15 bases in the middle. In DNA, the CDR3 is TGTGCCATCTCCAGGGGATTAGAAGAGACCCAGTACTTC. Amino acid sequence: CAISRGLEETQYF.

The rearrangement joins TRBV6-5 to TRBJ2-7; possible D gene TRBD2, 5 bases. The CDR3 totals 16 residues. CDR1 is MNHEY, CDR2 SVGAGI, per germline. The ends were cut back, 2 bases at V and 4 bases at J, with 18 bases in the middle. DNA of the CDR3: TGTGCCAGCAGTTACCTCCCAGCGGACCACCCATACGAGCAGTACTTC. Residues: CASSYLPADHPYEQYF.

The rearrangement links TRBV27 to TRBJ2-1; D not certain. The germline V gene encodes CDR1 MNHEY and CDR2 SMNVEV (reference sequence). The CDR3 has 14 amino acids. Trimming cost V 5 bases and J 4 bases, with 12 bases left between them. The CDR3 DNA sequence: TGTGCCAGCAGTGGAACTGGACCTTACAATGAGCAGTTCTTC. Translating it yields CASSGTGPYNEQFF.

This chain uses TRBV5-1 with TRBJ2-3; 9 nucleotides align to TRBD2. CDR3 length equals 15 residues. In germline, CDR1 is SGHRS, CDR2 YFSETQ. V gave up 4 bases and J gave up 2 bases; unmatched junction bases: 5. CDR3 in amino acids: CASSTGTSTTDTQYF. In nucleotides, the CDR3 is TGCGCCAGCAGCACCGGGACTAGCACCACAGATACGCAGTATTTT.

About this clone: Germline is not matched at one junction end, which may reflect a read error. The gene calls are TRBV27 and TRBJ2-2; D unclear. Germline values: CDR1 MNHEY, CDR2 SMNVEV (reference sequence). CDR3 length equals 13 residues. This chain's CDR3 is CAGSFGATGELFF. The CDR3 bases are TGTGCCGGCAGTTTTGGTGCCACCGGGGAGCTGTTTTTT.